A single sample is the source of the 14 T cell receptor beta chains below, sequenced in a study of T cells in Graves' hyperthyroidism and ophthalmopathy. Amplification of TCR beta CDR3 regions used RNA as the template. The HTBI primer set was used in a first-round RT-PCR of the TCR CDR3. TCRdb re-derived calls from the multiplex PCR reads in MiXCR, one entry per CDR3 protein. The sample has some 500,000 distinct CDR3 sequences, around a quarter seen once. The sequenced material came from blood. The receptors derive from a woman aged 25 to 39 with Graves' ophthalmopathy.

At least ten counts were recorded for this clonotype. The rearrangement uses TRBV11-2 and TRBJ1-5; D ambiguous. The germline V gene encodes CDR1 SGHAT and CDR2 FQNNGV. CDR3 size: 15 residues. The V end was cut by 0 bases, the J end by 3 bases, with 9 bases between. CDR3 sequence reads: CASSLDRVTNQPQHF. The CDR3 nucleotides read TGTGCCAGCAGCTTAGATAGGGTCACCAATCAGCCCCAGCATTTT.

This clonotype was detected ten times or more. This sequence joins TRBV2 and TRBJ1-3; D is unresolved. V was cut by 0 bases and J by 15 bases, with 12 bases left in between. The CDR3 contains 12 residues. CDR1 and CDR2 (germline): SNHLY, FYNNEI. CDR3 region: CASSEAGAGSYF. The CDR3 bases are TGTGCCAGCAGTGAAGCTGGAGCAGGCTCATATTTT.

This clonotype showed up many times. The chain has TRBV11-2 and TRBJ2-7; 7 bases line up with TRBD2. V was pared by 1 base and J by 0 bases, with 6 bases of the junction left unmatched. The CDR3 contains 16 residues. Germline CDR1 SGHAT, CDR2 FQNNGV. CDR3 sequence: CASSLGPGDYSYEQYF. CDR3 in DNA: TGTGCCAGCAGCTTAGGCCCCGGGGACTACTCCTACGAGCAGTACTTC. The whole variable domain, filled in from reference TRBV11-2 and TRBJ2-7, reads EAGVAQSPRYKIIEKRQSVAFWCNPISGHATLYWYQQILGQGPKLLIQFQNNGVVDDSQLPKDRFSAERLKGVDSTLKIQPAKLEDSAVYLCASSLGPGDYSYEQYFGPGTRLTVT.

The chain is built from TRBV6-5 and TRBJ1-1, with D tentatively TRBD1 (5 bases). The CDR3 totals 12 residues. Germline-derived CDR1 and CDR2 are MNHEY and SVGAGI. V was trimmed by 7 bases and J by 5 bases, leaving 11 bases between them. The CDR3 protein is CASKFGGTEAFF. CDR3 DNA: TGTGCCAGCAAGTTCGGGGGGACTGAAGCTTTCTTT.

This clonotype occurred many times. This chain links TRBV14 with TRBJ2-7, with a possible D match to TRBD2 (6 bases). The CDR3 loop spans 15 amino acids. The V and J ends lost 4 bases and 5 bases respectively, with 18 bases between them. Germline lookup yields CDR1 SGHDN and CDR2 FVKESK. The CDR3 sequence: CASSRREDLANEQYF. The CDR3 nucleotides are TGTGCCAGCAGCCGGCGGGAAGACCTGGCCAACGAGCAGTACTTC.

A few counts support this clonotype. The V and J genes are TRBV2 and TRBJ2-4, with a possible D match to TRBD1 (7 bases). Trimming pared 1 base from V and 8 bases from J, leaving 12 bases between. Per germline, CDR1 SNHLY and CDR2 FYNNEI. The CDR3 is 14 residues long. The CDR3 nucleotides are TGTGCCAGCAGTGAAGGGCAGGGGGGAGACATTCAGTACTTC. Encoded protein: CASSEGQGGDIQYF.

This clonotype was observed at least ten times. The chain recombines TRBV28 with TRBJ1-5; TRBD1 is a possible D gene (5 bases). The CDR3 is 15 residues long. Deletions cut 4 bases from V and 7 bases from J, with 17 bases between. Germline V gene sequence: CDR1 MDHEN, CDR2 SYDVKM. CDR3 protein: CASSSYGRGGQPQHF. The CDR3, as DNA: TGTGCCAGCAGTTCATACGGGAGGGGTGGCCAGCCCCAGCATTTT.

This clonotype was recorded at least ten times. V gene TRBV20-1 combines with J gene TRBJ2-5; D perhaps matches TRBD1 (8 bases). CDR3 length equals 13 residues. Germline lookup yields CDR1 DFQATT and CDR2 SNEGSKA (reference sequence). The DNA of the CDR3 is TGCAGCATACAGGGGGGGGTCCAAGAGACCCAGTACTTC. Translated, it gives CSIQGGVQETQYF.

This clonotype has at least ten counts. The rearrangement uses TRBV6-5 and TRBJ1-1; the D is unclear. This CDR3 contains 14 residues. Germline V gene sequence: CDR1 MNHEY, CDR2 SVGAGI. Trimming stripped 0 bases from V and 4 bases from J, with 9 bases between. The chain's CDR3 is CASSYSETVTEAFF. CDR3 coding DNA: TGTGCCAGCAGTTACTCGGAAACGGTCACTGAAGCTTTCTTT.

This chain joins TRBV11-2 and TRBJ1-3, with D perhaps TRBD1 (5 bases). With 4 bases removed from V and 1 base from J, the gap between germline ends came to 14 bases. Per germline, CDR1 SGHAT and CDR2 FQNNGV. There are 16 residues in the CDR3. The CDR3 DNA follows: TGTGCCAGCAGCTCAACGGGACGAAGATCTGGAAACACCATATATTTT. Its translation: CASSSTGRRSGNTIYF.

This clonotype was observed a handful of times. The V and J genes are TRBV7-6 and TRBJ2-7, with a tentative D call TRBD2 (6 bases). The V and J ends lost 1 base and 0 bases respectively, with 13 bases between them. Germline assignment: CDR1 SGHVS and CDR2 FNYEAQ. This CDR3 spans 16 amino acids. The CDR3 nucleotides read TGTGCCAGCAGCTTAGATCCTAGCGCCAGCTCCTACGAGCAGTACTTC. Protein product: CASSLDPSASSYEQYF.

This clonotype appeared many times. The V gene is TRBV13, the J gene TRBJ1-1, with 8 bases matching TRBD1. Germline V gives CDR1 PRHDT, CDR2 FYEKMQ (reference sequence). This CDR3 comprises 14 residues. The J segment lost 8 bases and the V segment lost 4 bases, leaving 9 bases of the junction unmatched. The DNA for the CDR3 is TGTGCCAGCAGCTCAGAAGACAGGGGAACGGAAGCTTTCTTT. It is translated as CASSSEDRGTEAFF. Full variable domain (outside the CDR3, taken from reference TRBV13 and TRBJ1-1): AAGVIQSPRHLIKEKRETATLKCYPIPRHDTVYWYQQGPGQDPQFLISFYEKMQSDKGSIPDRFSAQQFSDYHSELNMSSLELGDSALYFCASSSEDRGTEAFFGQGTRLTVV.

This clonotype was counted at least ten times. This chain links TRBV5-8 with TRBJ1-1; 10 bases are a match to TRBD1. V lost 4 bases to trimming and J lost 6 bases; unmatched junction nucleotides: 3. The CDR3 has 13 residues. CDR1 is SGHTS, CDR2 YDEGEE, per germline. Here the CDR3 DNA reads TGTGCCAGCAGCCGGGACAGGGGTTCTGAAGCTTTCTTT. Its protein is CASSRDRGSEAFF.

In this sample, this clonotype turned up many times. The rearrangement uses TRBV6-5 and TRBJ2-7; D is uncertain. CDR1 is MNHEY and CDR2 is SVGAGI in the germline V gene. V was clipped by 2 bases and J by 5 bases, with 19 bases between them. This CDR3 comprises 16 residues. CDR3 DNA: TGTGCCAGCAGTTACAGGCGTGGGCAATTCGAGGACGAGCAGTACTTC. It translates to CASSYRRGQFEDEQYF.